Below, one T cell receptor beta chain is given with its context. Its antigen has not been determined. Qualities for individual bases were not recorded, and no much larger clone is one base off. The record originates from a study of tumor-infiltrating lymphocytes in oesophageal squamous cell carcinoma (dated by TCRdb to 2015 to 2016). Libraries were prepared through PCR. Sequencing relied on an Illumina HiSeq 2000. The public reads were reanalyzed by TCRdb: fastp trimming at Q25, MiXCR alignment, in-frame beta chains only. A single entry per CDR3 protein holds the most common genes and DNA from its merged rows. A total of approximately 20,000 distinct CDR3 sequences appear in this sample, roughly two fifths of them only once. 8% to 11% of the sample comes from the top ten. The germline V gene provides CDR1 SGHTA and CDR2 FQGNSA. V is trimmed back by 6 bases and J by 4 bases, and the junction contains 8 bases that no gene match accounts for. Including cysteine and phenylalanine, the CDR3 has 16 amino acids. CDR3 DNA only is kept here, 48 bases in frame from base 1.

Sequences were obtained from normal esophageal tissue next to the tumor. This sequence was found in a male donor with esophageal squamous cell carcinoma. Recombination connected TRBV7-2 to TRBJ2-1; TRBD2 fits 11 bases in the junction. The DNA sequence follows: TGTGCCAGCAGGAATAGCGGGAGGGCCACGTACAATGAGCAGTTCTTC. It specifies CASRNSGRATYNEQFF.